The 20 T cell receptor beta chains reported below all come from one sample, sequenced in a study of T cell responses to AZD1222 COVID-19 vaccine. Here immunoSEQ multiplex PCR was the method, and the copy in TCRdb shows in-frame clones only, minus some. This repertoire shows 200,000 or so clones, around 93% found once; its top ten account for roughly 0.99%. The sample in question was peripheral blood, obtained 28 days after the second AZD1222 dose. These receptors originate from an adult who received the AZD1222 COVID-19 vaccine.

The CDR3 loop reads CASNTGHFGNDAFF. The CDR3, as DNA: TGTGCCAGCAACACGGGGCACTTCGGAAATGACGCTTTCTTT. The chain has TRBV9 and TRBJ1-1; a possible D gene is TRBD1 (5 bases). CDR3 length equals 14 residues. Germline assignment: CDR1 SGDLS and CDR2 YYNGEE. V lost 6 bases to trimming and J lost 11 bases, with 23 bases between them.

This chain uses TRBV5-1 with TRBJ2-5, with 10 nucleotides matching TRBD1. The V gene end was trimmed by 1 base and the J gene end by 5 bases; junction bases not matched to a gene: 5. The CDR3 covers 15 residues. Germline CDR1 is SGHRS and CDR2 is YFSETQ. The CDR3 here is CASSLRTGGQETQYF. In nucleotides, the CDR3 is TGCGCCAGCAGCTTGAGGACAGGGGGTCAGGAGACCCAGTACTTC.

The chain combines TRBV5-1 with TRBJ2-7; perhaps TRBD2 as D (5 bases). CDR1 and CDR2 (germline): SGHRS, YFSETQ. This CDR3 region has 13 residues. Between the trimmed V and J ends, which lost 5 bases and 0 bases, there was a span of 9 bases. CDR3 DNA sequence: TGCGCCAGCAGGGAGGCGTCCTCCTACGAGCAGTACTTC. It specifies CASREASSYEQYF.

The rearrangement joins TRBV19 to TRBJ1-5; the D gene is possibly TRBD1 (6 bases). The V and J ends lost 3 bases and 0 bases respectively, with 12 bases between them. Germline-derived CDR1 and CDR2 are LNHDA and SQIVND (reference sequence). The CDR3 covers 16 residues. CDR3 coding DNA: TGTGCCAGTAGTATCCCGGACAGCTTTAGCAATCAGCCCCAGCATTTT. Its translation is CASSIPDSFSNQPQHF.

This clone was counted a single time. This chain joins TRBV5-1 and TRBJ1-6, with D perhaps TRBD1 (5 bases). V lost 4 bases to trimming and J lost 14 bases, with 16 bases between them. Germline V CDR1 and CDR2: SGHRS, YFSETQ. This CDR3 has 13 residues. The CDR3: CASSLGAPQALHF. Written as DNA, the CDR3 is TGCGCCAGCAGCCTCGGGGCCCCTCAGGCCCTCCACTTT.

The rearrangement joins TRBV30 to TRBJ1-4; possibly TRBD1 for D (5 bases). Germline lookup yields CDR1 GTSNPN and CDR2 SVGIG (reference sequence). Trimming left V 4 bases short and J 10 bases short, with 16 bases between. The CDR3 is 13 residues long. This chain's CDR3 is CAWNGVGGGKLFF. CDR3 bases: TGTGCCTGGAATGGGGTTGGGGGAGGAAAACTGTTTTTT.

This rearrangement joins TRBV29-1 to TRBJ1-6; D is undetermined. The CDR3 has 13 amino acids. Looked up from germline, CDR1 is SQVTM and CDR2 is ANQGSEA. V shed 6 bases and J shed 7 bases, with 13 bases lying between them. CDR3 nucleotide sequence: TGCAGCGTCTCCCAAAGCGGAAATTCACCCCTCCACTTT. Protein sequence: CSVSQSGNSPLHF. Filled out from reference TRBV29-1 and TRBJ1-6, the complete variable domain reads SAVISQKPSRDICQRGTSLTIQCQVDSQVTMMFWYRQQPGQSLTLIATANQGSEATYESGFVIDKFPISRPNLTFSTLTVSNMSPEDSSIYLCSVSQSGNSPLHFGNGTRLTVT.

The CDR3 loop is CASSRPGWDYGYTF. In DNA, the CDR3 is TGTGCCAGCAGTAGACCAGGGTGGGACTATGGCTACACCTTC. J is TRBJ1-2 and V is TRBV6-5; the D gene is possibly TRBD1 (5 bases). The CDR3 length is 14 residues. The ends were cut back, 5 bases at V and 3 bases at J, with 13 bases in the middle. CDR1 and CDR2 (germline): MNHEY, SVGAGI.

In DNA, the CDR3 is TGTGCCAGCAGTTTACAGAGCGTGGGCGAGCAGTACTTC. This gives the protein CASSLQSVGEQYF. This chain uses TRBV12-3 or TRBV12-4 with TRBJ2-7; D gene ambiguous. The CDR3 totals 13 residues. Deletions cut 2 bases from V and 6 bases from J, with 11 bases between.

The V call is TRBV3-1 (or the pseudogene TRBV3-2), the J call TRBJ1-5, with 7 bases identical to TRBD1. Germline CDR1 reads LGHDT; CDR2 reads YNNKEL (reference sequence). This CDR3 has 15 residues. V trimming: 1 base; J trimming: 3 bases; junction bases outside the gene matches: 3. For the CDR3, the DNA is TGTGCCAGCAGCCAAGGGGGACAGAACAATCAGCCCCAGCATTTT. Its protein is CASSQGGQNNQPQHF.

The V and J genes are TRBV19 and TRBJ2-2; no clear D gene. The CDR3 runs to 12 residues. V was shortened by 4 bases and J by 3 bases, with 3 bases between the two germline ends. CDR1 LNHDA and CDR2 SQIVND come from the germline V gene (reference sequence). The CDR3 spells CASSRHTGELFF. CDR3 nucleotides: TGTGCCAGTAGTAGACACACCGGGGAGCTGTTTTTT.

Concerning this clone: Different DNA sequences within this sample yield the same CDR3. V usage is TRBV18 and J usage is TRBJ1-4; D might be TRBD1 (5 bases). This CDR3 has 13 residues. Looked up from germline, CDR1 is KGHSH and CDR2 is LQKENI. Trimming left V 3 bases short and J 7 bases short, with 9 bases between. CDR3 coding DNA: TGTGCCAGCTCACCGGGGGGTGGTGAAAAACTGTTTTTT. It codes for CASSPGGGEKLFF.

CDR3 loop: CASSPGTGGSNYGYTF. CDR3 nucleotide sequence: TGTGCCAGCAGCCCAGGGACAGGGGGTTCAAACTATGGCTACACCTTC. This chain connects TRBV27 to TRBJ1-2, with TRBD1 matching over 11 bases. The CDR3 is 16 residues long. Losses at the gene ends were 6 bases for V and 2 bases for J; bases not matched to a gene: 8. In germline, CDR1 is MNHEY, CDR2 SMNVEV (reference sequence).

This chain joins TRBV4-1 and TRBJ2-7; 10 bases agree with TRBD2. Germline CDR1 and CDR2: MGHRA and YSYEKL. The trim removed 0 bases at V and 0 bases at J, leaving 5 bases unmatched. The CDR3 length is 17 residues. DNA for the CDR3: TGCGCCAGCAGCCAAGAAGCCCCTAGCGGGGGCTCCTACGAGCAGTACTTC. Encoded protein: CASSQEAPSGGSYEQYF.

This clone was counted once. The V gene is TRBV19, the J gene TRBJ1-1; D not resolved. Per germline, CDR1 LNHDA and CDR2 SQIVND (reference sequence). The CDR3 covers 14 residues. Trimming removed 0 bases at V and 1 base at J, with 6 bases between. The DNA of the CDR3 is TGTGCCAGTAGTATAGATCGACAGAACACTGAAGCTTTCTTT. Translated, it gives CASSIDRQNTEAFF.

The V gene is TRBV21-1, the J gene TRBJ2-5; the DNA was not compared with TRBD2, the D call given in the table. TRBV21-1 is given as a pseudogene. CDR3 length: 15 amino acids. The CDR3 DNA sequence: TGTGCCAGCAGCAGTAGCGGGGGCCGGGGGGAGACCCAGTACTTC. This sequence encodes CASSSSGGRGETQYF.

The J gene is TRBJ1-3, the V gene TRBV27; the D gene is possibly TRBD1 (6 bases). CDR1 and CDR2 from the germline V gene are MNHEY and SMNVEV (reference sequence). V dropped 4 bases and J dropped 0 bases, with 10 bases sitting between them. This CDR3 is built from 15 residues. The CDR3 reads CASSSRQASGNTIYF. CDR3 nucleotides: TGTGCCAGCAGTTCCAGACAGGCCTCTGGAAACACCATATATTTT.

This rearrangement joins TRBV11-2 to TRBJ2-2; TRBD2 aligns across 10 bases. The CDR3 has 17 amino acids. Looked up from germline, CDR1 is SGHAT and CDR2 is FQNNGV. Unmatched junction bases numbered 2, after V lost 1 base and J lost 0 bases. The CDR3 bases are TGTGCCAGCAGCTTAGTAGCGGGGGGTGCGAACACCGGGGAGCTGTTTTTT. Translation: CASSLVAGGANTGELFF.

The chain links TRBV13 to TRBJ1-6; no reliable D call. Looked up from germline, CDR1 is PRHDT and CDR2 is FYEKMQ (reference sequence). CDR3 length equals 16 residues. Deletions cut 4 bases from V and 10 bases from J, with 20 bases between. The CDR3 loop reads CASSSSSMTPRSPLHF. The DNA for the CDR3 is TGTGCCAGCAGCTCGTCCTCGATGACGCCACGATCACCCCTCCACTTT.

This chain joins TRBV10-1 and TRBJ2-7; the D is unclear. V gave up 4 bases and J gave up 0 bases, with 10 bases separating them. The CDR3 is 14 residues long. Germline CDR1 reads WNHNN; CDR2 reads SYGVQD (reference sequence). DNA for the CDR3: TGCGCCAGCAGTGCCGGACGGTTCTCCTACGAGCAGTACTTC. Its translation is CASSAGRFSYEQYF.